This T cell receptor beta chain emerged from a study of T cells after yellow fever vaccination. UMIs and a universal primer site were added when TCR cDNA was made by 5'RACE template switching. A single record per CDR3 protein comes from TCRdb applying MiXCR to the 5' RACE reads. The sample has roughly 330,000 distinct CDR3 sequences, around 6.8% seen once. Overall study findings and caveats: It was a small share of clonotypes that appeared in both CD4 and CD8 compartments. After the booster, about 95% of CD4 and about nine tenths of CD8 primary-response clones were re-detected.

There are 16 residues in the CDR3. V dropped 5 bases and J dropped 0 bases, with 16 bases sitting between them. This clonotype has ten or more counts. Its antigen is still unknown. The sample in question was PBMCs, obtained approximately 40 days after the first yellow fever vaccination. The V call is TRBV12-3 or TRBV12-4, the J call TRBJ1-2; no reliable D call. The receptor was isolated from a young man who received the YFV17D yellow fever vaccine. CDR3 residues: CASSPWLTRANYGYTF. The CDR3 DNA sequence: TGTGCCAGCAGTCCGTGGCTAACCCGAGCTAACTATGGCTACACCTTC.